One and the same sample provided the 4 T cell receptor beta chains below, sequenced in a study of metastatic and nonmetastatic thyroid tumors. Thyroid surgery was preceded by no treatment in any patient. TCRdb ran MiXCR on the PCR reads. The repertoire holds around 17,000 clones, with under 30% as singletons. Sequencing input: adjacent normal tissue. These receptors originate from a female donor with papillary thyroid cancer or a benign thyroid nodule (not recorded which). Some clones in this sample may be carry-over from other donors' samples.

The CDR3 is CSARWDRGPHEQYF. In DNA, the CDR3 is TGCAGTGCTAGGTGGGACAGGGGGCCTCACGAGCAGTACTTC. The chain carries TRBV20-1 and TRBJ2-7; 12 nucleotides line up with TRBD1. CDR1 and CDR2 (germline): DFQATT, SNEGSKA (reference sequence). The V and J ends lost 3 bases and 5 bases, in that order; junction bases with no gene match: 5. This CDR3 spans 14 amino acids.

The genes are TRBV27 and TRBJ1-6; tentative D call: TRBD1 (6 bases). Trimming stripped 4 bases from V and 7 bases from J, with 11 bases between. CDR1 and CDR2 from the germline V gene are MNHEY and SMNVEV (reference sequence). The length of the CDR3 is 14 residues. The CDR3 reads CASSYTGYNSPLHF. CDR3 nucleotides: TGTGCCAGCAGTTACACAGGGTACAATTCACCCCTCCACTTT.

A remark on this clone: At the DNA level, this CDR3 is encoded by other sequences in the same sample as well. V usage is TRBV19 and J usage is TRBJ2-7; D uncertain. V gave up 5 bases and J gave up 3 bases, with 14 bases separating them. CDR1 and CDR2 from the germline V gene are LNHDA and SQIVND (reference sequence). The CDR3 totals 14 residues. The CDR3 DNA is TGTGCCAGTAGTCCATTATCGTCAGGCTACGAGCAGTACTTC. This sequence encodes CASSPLSSGYEQYF.

In regard to this clone: An end of the junction differs from the germline gene, which may be a read error. V gene TRBV6-4 combines with J gene TRBJ1-1; D gene ambiguous. The CDR3 contains 13 residues. Germline V gene sequence: CDR1 MRHNA, CDR2 SNTAGT. DNA for the CDR3: TGTGCCACCAGTGTCTCTAGTATGCCTGAAGCTTTCTTT. This translates into CATSVSSMPEAFF.